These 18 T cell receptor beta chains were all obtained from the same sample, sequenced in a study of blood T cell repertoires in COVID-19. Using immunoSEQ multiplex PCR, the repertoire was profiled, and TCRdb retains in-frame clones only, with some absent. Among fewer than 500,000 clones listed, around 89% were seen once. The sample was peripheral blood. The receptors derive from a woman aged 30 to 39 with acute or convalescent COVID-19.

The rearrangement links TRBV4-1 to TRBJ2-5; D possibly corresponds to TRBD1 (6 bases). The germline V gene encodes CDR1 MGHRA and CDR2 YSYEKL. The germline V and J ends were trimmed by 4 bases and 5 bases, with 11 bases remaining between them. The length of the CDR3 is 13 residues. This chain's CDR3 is CASSPRDTETQYF. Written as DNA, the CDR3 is TGCGCCAGCAGCCCCCGGGACACCGAGACCCAGTACTTC.

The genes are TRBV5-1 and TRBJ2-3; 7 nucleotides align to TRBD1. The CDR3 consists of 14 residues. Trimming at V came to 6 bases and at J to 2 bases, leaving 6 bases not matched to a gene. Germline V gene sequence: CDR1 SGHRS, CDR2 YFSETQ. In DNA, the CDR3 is TGCGCCAGCACCTGGGACAGAATCACAGATACGCAGTATTTT. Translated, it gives CASTWDRITDTQYF.

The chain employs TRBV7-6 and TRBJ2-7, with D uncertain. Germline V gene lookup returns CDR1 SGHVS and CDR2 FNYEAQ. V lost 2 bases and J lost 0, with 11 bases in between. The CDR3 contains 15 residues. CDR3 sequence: CASSLNLAGSYEQYF. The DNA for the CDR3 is TGTGCCAGCAGCTTAAACTTGGCAGGCTCCTACGAGCAGTACTTC.

CDR3 residues: CASSPGQNLNSPLHF. As DNA, the CDR3 is TGTGCCAGCAGCCCCGGACAGAATTTGAATTCACCCCTCCACTTT. V gene TRBV7-9 combines with J gene TRBJ1-6, with a tentative D call TRBD1 (6 bases). Germline loops: CDR1 SEHNR, CDR2 FQNEAQ (reference sequence). The CDR3 consists of 15 residues. V was clipped by 5 bases and J by 7 bases, with 15 bases between them.

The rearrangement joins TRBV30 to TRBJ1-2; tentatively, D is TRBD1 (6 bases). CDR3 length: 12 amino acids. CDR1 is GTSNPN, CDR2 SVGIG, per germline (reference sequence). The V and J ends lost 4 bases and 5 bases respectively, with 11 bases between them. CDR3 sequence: CAWKTGLYGYTF. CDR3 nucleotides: TGTGCCTGGAAAACAGGGTTGTATGGCTACACCTTC.

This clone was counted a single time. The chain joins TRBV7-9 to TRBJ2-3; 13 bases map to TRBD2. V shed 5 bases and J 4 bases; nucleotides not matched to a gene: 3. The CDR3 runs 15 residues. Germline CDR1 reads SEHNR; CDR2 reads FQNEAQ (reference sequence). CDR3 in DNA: TGTGCCAGCAGCCGACTAGCGGGGGGTTCAGATACGCAGTATTTT. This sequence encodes CASSRLAGGSDTQYF.

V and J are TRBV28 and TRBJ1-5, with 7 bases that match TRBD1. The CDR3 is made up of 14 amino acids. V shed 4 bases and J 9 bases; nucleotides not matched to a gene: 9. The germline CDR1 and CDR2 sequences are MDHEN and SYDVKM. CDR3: CASSSLQGGGPQHF. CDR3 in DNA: TGTGCCAGCAGTTCCCTCCAGGGGGGTGGGCCCCAGCATTTT.

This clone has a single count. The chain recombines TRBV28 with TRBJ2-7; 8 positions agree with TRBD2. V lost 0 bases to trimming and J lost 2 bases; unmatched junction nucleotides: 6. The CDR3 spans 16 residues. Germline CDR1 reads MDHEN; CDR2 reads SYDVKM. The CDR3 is CASSLWSGGLAYEQYF. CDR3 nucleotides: TGTGCCAGCAGTTTATGGAGTGGGGGACTAGCCTACGAGCAGTACTTC.

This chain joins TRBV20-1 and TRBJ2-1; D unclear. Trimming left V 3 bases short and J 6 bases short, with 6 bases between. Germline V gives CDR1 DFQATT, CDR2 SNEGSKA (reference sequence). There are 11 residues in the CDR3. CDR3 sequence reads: CSASPSNEQFF. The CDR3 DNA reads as TGCAGTGCTAGCCCCAGCAATGAGCAGTTCTTC.

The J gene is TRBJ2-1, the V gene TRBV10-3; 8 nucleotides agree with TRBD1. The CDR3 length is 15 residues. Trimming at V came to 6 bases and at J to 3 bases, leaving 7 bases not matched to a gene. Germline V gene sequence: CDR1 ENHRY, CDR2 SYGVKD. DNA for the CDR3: TGTGCCATCAGCATGACAGGGGATGGCTACAATGAGCAGTTCTTC. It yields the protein CAISMTGDGYNEQFF.

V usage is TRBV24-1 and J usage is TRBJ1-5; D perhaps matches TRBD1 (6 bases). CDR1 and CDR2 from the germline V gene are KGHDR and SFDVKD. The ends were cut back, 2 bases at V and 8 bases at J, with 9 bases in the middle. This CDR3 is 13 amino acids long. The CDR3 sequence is CATSDSGVEPQHF. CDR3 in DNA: TGTGCCACCAGTGATTCAGGGGTAGAGCCCCAGCATTTT.

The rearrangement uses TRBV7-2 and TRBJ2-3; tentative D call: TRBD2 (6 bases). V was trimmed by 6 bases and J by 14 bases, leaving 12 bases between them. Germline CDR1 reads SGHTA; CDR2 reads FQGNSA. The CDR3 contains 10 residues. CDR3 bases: TGTGCCAGCAGTTCCGGGACTTCGTATTTT. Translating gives CASSSGTSYF.

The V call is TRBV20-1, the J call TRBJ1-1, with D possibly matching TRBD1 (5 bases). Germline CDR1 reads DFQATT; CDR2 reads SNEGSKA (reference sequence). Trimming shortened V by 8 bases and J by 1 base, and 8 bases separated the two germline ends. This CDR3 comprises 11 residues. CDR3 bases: TGCAGTCTGACAGAGAACACTGAAGCTTTCTTT. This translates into CSLTENTEAFF.

CDR3 sequence (DNA): TGTGCCAGCAGAAAAACAACCTCAGGGGGCCGGGGCTACACCTTC. Translating gives CASRKTTSGGRGYTF. The chain is built from TRBV6-5 and TRBJ1-2; 8 bases agree with TRBD1. There are 15 residues in the CDR3. The V gene's germline CDR1 is MNHEY and CDR2 SVGAGI. Trimming cost V 6 bases and J 8 bases; bases outside gene matches: 14.

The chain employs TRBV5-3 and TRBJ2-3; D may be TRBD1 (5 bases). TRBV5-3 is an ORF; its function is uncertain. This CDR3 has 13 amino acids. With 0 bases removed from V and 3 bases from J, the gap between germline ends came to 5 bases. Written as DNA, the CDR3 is TGTGCCAGAAGCTTGGGACAGACAGATACGCAGTATTTT. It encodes CARSLGQTDTQYF.

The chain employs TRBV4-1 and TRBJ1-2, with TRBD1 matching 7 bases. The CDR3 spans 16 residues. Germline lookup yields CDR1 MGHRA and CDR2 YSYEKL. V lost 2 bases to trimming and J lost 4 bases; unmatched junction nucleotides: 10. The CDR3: CASSQIGTAGFYGYTF. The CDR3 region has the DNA TGCGCCAGCAGCCAAATAGGGACAGCGGGCTTCTATGGCTACACCTTC.

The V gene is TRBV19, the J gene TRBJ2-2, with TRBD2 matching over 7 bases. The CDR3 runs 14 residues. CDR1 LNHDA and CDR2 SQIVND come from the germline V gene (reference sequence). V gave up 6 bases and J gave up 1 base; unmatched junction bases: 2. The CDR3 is CASSERGNTGELFF. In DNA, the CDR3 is TGTGCCAGTAGCGAGCGGGGGAACACCGGGGAGCTGTTTTTT.

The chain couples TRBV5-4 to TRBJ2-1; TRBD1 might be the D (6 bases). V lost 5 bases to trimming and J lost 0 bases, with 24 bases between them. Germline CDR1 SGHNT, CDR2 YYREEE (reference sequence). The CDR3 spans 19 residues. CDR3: CASRSDRQGVYSSYNEQFF. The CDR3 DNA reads TGTGCCAGCAGATCCGACAGGCAAGGGGTCTACAGCTCCTACAATGAGCAGTTCTTC.